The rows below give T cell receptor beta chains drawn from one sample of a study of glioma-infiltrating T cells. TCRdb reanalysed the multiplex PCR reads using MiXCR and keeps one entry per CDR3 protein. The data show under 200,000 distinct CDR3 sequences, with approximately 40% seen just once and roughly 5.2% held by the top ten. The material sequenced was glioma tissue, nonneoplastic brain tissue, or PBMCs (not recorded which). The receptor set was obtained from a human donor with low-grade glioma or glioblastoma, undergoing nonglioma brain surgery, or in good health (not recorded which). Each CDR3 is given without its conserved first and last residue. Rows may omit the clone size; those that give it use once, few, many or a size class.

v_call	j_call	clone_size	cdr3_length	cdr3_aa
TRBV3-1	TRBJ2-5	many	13	ASSQDLLAGKTQY
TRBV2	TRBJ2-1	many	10	ASSEGGPEQF
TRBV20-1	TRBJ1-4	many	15	SAREGYGGTANEKLF
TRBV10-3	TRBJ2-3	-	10	AISGSPDKQY
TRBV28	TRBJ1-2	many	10	ASSFAGYGYT
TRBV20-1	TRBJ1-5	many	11	SAIQGINQPQH
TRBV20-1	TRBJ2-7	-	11	SAQGGEVREQY
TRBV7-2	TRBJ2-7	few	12	ASSPQTGLYEQC
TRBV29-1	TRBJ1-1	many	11	SARGLRNTEAF
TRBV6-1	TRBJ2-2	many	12	ASHYSQGAGELF
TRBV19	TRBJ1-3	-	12	ASGGRVTGNTIY
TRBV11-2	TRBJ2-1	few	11	ASSLGLADEQF
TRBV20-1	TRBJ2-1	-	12	SARDAITYNEQF
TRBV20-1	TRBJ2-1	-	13	SAQGEGGRANEQF
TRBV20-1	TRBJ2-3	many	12	SARDPTRSDTQY
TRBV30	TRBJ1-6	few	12	AWTGGQGNSPLH
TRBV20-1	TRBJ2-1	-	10	SGTDPRNEQF
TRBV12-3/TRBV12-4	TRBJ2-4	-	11	ASNKGTANIQY
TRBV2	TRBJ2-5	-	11	ASNQGAQETQY
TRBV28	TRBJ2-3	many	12	ATLAGISTDTQY
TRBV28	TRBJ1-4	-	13	ASSFPGQRVERLF
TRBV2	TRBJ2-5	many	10	ASKTEGETQY
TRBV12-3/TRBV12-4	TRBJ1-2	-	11	ASSLLQGYGYT
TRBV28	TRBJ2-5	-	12	ASSYRRGGETQY
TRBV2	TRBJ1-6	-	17	ASAGPGTGVAPYNSPLH
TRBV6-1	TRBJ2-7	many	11	ASSEARVSEQY
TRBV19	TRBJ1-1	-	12	ASSKAGLNTEAF